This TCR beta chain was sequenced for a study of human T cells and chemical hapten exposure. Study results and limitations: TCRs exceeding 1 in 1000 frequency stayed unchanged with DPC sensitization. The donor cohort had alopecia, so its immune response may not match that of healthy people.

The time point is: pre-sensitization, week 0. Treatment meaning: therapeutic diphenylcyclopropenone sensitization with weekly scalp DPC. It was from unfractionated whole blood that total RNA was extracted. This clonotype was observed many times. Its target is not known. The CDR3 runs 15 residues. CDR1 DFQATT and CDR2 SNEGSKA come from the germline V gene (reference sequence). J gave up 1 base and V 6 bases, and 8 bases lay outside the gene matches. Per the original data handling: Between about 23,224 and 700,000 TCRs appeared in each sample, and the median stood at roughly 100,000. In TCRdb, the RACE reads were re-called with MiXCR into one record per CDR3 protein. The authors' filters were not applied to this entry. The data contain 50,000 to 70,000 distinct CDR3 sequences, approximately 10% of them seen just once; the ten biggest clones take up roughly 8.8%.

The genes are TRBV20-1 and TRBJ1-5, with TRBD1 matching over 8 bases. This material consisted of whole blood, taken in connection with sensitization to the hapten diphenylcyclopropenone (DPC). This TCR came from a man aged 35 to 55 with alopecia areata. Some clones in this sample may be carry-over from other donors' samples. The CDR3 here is CSAKPGGRSNQPQHF. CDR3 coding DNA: TGCAGTGCAAAACCAGGGGGCCGGAGCAATCAGCCCCAGCATTTT.